This TCR beta chain was identified during a study of blood T cell repertoires in COVID-19. Looking at the study overall: From T cells, B-cell-depleted T cells, or PBMCs came the material, which was cDNA or gDNA.

Authors' methods: Quantification of nucleated cells was approximated via reference gene primer amplification. Sequencing used immunoSEQ multiplex PCR; TCRdb keeps in-frame clones, though not all of them. That table furnishes V, J and clone size, whereas the DNA furnished D and trimming. The data show hundreds of thousands of clones, around 85% seen once. The CDR3 is made up of 13 amino acids. V shed 6 bases and J shed 1 base, with 9 bases lying between them. V and J are TRBV12-3 or TRBV12-4 and TRBJ1-1; D perhaps matches TRBD1 (5 bases). The sequence came from a human donor in a cohort sampled during active COVID-19. Material: peripheral blood. CDR3 sequence: CASRPTGNTEAFF. The CDR3 bases are TGTGCCAGCAGACCCACAGGGAACACTGAAGCTTTCTTT.